This section outlines one T cell receptor beta chain sequence together with its context. The target antigen is unknown. The sample is drawn from a study of CD8 T cells in Susac syndrome. Study-wide points: Regarding the TCR sequencing and HLA analysis, the study admitted that a relatively small number of individuals were involved.

CD8+ and CD4+ T cells were negatively isolated; TEMRA cells were FACS-enriched. Germline values: CDR1 SGHKS, CDR2 YYEKEE (reference sequence). This CDR3 comprises 13 residues. Trimming shortened V by 4 bases and J by 4 bases, and 9 bases separated the two germline ends. Random hexamers primed reverse transcription of about 0.5 to 1 ug RNA. The amplification used immunoSEQ multiplex PCR on TCR beta CDR3; it spanned 54 Vbeta and 13 Jbeta. TCRdb re-analysed the immunoSEQ multiplex PCR reads in MiXCR, keeping a single row per CDR3 protein. The sample includes almost 450,000 distinct CDR3 sequences, more than 80% of them seen just once.

This chain joins TRBV5-5 and TRBJ1-5; D remains ambiguous. Material: CD8+ T cells from PBMCs. The TCR comes from a human donor with multiple sclerosis. CDR3 DNA sequence: TGTGCCAGCAGCCATGGGATGAATCAGCCCCAGCATTTT. Protein: CASSHGMNQPQHF.